This T cell receptor beta chain was documented in a study of identical twins. Study results and caveats: The study found that models underestimated out-of-frame TCR alpha sharing in monozygotic twins. The more abundant beta clonotypes in cord blood had fewer insertions, and memory repertoires did not show this.

This CDR3 has 13 residues. Trimming shortened V by 0 bases and J by 10 bases, and 10 bases separated the two germline ends. Germline assignment: CDR1 MGHRA and CDR2 YSYEKL. The donor group consisted entirely of healthy Caucasians. Each CDR3 protein gets one entry after TCRdb re-called the 5' RACE reads with MiXCR. The sample carries about 530,000 distinct CDR3 sequences, 20% to 25% recorded once. About this clonotype: Its antigen is as yet unknown.

These same records also appear under a second study, on yellow fever vaccine responses in identical twins.

Sequences were obtained from CD4+ T cells sorted from blood. The genes are TRBV4-1 and TRBJ1-5; D is unclear. This clonotype was sampled from a woman aged 18-30 years in good health. CDR3 sequence (DNA): TGCGCCAGCAGCCAAGATTTGTTTGTCCCCCAGCATTTT. It yields the protein CASSQDLFVPQHF.